This is a list of T cell receptor beta chains from one sample in a study of CD8+CD57+ T cells in acquired aplastic anemia. TCRdb passed the reads through MiXCR, listing each CDR3 protein once. The table lists 150,000 to 200,000 distinct CDR3 sequences, approximately 46% of them singletons. The material sequenced was sorted CD4+, CD8+, or CD8+CD57+ T cells (not recorded which) from PBMCs. Receptor source: a human donor in good health. The CDR3 runs from the conserved cysteine through the conserved F or W. Each record gives: clone size, J gene, V gene, D gene, CDR3 protein, CDR3 DNA. A D gene is named only where the DNA matches it firmly. The size of a clone is reported for some rows only, either as once, few or many, or as a class for expanded clones.

clone_size: few
j_call: TRBJ1-2
v_call: TRBV7-2
d_call: NA
cdr3_aa: CASGGYYGYTF
cdr3_nt: TGTGCCAGCGGCGGATACTATGGCTACACCTTC

clone_size: many
j_call: TRBJ1-5
v_call: TRBV5-5
d_call: NA
cdr3_aa: CASSFRDSNQPQHF
cdr3_nt: TGTGCCAGCAGCTTCCGGGACTCCAATCAGCCCCAGCATTTT

clone_size: once
j_call: TRBJ2-7
v_call: TRBV9
d_call: NA
cdr3_aa: CASSVGTASYEQYF
cdr3_nt: TGTGCCAGCAGCGTAGGGACGGCCTCCTACGAGCAGTACTTC

clone_size: few
j_call: TRBJ2-7
v_call: TRBV15
d_call: NA
cdr3_aa: CATSREEGPYEQYF
cdr3_nt: TGTGCCACCAGCAGAGAAGAGGGTCCCTACGAGCAGTACTTC

clone_size: few
j_call: TRBJ2-5
v_call: TRBV18
d_call: NA
cdr3_aa: CASSESFPETQYF
cdr3_nt: TGTGCCAGCTCCGAGAGTTTTCCAGAGACCCAGTACTTC

clone_size: few
j_call: TRBJ1-3
v_call: TRBV10-2
d_call: NA
cdr3_aa: CASSVSGGNTIYF
cdr3_nt: TGCGCCAGCAGTGTCTCAGGGGGAAACACCATATATTTT

clone_size: many
j_call: TRBJ2-7
v_call: TRBV4-1
d_call: TRBD2
cdr3_aa: CASSQEGTSGSKQYF
cdr3_nt: TGCGCCAGCAGCCAAGAGGGGACTAGCGGGAGTAAGCAGTACTTC

clone_size: many
j_call: TRBJ2-7
v_call: TRBV6-1
d_call: TRBD2
cdr3_aa: CASSEKGTSGRSQYF
cdr3_nt: TGTGCCAGCAGTGAGAAGGGGACTAGCGGGAGATCGCAGTACTTC

clone_size: NA
j_call: TRBJ2-7
v_call: TRBV25-1
d_call: NA
cdr3_aa: CASRRGVAYEQYF
cdr3_nt: TGTGCCAGCAGGCGTGGGGTCGCCTACGAGCAGTACTTC

clone_size: few
j_call: TRBJ2-1
v_call: TRBV7-3
d_call: NA
cdr3_aa: CASRLSGVYNEQFF
cdr3_nt: TGTGCCAGCAGGCTCTCGGGGGTATACAATGAGCAGTTCTTC